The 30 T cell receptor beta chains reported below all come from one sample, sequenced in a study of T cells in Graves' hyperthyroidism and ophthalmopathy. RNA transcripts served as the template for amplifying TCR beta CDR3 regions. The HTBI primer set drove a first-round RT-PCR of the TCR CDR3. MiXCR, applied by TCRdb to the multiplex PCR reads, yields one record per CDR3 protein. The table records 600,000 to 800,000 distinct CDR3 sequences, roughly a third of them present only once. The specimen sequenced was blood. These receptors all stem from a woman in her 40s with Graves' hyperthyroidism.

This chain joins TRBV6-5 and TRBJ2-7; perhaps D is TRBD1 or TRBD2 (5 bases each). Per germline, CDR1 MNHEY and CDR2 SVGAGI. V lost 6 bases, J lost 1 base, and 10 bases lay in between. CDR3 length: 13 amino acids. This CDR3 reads CASSRDESYEQYF. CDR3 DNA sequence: TGTGCCAGCAGCCGGGACGAGTCCTACGAGCAGTACTTC.

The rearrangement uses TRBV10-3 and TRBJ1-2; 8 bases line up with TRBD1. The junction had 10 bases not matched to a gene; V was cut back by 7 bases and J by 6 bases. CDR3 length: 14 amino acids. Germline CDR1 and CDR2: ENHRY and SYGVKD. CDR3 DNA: TGTGCCATCAAGATAGGACAGGGAGGGGATGGCTACACCTTC. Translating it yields CAIKIGQGGDGYTF.

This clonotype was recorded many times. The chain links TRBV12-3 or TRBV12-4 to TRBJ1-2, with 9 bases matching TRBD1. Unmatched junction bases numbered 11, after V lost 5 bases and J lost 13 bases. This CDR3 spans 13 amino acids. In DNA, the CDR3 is TGTGCCAGCAGTGTCCGGGACAGGGCTTTGGGCACCTTC. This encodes CASSVRDRALGTF.

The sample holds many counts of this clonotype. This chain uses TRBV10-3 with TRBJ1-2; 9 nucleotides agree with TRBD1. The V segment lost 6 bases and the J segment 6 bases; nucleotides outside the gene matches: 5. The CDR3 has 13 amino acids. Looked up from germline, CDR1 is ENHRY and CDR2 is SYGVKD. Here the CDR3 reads CAIRGQGGDGYTF. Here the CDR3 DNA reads TGTGCCATCAGGGGACAGGGAGGGGATGGCTACACCTTC.

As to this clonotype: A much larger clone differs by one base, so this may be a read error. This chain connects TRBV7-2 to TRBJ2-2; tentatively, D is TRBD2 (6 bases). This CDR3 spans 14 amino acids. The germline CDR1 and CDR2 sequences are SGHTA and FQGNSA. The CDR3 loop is CASGFGTNTGELFF. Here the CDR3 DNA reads TGTGCCAGCGGCTTCGGGACTAACACCGGGGAGCTGTTTTTT.

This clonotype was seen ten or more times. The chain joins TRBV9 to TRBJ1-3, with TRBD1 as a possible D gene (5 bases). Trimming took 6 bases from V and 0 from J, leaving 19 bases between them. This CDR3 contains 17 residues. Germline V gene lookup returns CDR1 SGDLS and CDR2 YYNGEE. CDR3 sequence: CASTLGLGPSSGNTIYF. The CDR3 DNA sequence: TGTGCCAGCACCTTAGGATTGGGACCGAGCTCTGGAAACACCATATATTTT.

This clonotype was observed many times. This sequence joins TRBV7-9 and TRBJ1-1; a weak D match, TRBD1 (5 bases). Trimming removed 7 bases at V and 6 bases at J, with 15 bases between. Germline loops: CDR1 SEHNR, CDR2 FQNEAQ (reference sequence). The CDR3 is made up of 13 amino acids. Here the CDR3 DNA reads TGTGCCAGCATCCCACAGGTCGGGGCTGAAGCTTTCTTT. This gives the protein CASIPQVGAEAFF. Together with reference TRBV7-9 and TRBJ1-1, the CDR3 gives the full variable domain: DTGVSQNPRHKITKRGQNVTFRCDPISEHNRLYWYRQTLGQGPEFLTYFQNEAQLEKSRLLSDRFSAERPKGSFSTLEIQRTEQGDSAMYLCASIPQVGAEAFFGQGTRLTVV.

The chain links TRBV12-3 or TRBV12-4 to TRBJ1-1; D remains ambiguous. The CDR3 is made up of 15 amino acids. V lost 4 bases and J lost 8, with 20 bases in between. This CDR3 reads CASSSPQTRLSEAFF. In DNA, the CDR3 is TGTGCCAGCAGTTCCCCCCAGACCCGGCTCAGCGAAGCTTTCTTT.

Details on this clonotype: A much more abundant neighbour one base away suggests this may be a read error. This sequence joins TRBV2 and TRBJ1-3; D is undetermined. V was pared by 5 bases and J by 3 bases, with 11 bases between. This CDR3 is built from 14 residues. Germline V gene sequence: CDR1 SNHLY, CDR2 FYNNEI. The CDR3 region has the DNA TGTGCCAGCAGTTACTCGGACGTTGGAAACACCATATATTTT. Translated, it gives CASSYSDVGNTIYF.

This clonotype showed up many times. CDR3 DNA: TGTGCCAGCAGTGAGCAAAGGGGCTGGAACACTGAAGCTTTCTTT. Translating it yields CASSEQRGWNTEAFF. The chain joins TRBV25-1 to TRBJ1-1; a possible D gene is TRBD1 (5 bases). Germline V gives CDR1 MGHDK, CDR2 SYGVNS. The V and J ends lost 3 bases and 1 base respectively, with 12 bases between them. This CDR3 comprises 15 residues.

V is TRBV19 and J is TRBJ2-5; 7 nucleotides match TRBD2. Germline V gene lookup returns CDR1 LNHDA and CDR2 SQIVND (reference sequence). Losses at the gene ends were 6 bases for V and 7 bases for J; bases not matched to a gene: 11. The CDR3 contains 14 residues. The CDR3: CASREWEGRGTQYF. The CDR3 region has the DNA TGTGCCAGTAGGGAATGGGAGGGCCGGGGGACCCAGTACTTC.

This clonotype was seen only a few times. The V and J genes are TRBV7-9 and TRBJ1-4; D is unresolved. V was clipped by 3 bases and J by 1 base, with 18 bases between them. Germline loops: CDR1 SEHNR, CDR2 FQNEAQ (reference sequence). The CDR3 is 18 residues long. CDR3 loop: CASSFSWQARRTNEKLFF. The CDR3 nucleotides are TGTGCCAGCAGCTTTAGCTGGCAGGCGCGCCGAACTAATGAAAAACTGTTTTTT.

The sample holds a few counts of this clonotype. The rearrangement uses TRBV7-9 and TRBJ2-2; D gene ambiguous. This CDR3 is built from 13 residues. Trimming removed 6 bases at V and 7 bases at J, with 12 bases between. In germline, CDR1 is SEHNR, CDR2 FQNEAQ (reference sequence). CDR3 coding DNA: TGTGCCAGCAGTTCCGAGCGAAACGGGGAGCTGTTTTTT. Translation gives CASSSERNGELFF.

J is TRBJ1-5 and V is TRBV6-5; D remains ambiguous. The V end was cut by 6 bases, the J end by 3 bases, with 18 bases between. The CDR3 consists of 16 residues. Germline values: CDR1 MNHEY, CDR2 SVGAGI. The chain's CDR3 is CASRREWVGNNQPQHF. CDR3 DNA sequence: TGTGCCAGCAGGAGGGAGTGGGTGGGAAACAATCAGCCCCAGCATTTT.

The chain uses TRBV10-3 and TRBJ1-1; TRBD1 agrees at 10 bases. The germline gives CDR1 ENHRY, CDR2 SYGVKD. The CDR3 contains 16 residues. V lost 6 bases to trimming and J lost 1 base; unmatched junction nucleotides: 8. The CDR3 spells CAIRGGGQGTNTEAFF. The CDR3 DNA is TGTGCCATCAGGGGGGGGGGACAGGGGACGAACACTGAAGCTTTCTTT.

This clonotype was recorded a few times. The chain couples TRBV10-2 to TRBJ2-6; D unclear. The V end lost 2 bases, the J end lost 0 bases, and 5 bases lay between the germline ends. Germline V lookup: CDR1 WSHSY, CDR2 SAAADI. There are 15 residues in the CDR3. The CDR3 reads CASSERLSGANVLTF. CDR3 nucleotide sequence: TGCGCCAGCAGTGAGCGTCTCTCTGGGGCCAACGTCCTGACTTTC.

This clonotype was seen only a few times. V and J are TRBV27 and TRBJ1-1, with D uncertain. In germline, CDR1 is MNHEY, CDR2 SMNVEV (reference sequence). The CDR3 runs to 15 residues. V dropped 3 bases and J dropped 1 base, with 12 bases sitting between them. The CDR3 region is CASSLAVRWNTEAFF. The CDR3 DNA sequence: TGTGCCAGCAGTTTGGCGGTCAGGTGGAACACTGAAGCTTTCTTT.

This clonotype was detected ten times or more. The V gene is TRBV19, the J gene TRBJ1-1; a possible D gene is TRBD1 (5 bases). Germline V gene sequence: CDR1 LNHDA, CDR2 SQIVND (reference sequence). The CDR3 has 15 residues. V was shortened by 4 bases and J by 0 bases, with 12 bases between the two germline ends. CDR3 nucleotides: TGTGCCAGTAGTACCGCTGTACAGGTGAACACTGAAGCTTTCTTT. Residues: CASSTAVQVNTEAFF.

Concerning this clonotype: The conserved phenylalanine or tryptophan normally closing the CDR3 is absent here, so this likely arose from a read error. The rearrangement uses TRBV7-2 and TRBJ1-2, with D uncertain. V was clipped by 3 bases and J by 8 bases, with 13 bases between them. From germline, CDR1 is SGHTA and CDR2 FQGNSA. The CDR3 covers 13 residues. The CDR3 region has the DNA TGTGCCAGCAGCTTTCGGACGGAGTCGGGCTACACCTCC. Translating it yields CASSFRTESGYTS.

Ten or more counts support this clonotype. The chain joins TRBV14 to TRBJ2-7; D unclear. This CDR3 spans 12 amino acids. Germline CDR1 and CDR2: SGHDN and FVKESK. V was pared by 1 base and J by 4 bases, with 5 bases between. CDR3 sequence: CASSQGFYEQYF. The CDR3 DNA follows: TGTGCCAGCAGCCAAGGTTTTTACGAGCAGTACTTC.

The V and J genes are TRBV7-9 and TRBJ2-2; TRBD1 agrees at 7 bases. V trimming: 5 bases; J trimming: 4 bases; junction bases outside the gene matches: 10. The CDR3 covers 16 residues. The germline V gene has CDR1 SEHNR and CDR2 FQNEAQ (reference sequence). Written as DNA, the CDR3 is TGTGCCAGCAGCCCGCGGACAGGAAAAACCACCGGGGAGCTGTTTTTT. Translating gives CASSPRTGKTTGELFF.

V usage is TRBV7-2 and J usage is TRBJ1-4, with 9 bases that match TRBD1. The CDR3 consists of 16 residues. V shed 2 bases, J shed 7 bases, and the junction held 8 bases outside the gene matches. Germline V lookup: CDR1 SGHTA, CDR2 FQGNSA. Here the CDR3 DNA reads TGTGCCAGCAGCTTAAGCCGGGACAGGGAGGTTGAAAAACTGTTTTTT. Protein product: CASSLSRDREVEKLFF.

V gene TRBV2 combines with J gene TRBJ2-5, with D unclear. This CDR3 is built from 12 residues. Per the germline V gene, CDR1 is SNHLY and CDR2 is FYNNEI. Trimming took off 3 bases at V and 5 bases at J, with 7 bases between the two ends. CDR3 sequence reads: CASSEAFETQYF. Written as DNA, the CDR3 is TGTGCCAGCAGTGAGGCTTTCGAGACCCAGTACTTC.

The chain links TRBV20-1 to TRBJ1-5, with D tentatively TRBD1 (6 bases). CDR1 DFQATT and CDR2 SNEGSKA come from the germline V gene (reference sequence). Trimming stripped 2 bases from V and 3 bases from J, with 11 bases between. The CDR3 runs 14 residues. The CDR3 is CSARLGGLNQPQHF. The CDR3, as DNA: TGCAGTGCTAGATTAGGGGGTCTCAATCAGCCCCAGCATTTT.

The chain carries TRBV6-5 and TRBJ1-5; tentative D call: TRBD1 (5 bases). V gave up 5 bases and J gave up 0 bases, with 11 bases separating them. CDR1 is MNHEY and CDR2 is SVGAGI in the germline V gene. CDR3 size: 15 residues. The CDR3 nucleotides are TGTGCCAGCAGTCTGGGGACCCATAGCAATCAGCCCCAGCATTTT. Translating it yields CASSLGTHSNQPQHF.

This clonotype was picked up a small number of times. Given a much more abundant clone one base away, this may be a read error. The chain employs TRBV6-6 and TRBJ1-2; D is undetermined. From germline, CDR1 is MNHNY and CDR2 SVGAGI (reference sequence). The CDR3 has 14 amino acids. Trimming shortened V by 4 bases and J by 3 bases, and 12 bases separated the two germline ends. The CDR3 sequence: CASSLGSGYYGYTF. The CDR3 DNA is TGTGCCAGCAGTTTAGGGTCCGGATACTATGGCTACACCTTC.

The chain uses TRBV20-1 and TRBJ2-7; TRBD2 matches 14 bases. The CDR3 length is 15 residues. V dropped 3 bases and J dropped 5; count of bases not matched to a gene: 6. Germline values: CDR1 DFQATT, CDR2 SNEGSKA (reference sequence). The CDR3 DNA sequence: TGCAGTGCTAGGACTAGCGGGGGGGCCCTAAACGAGCAGTACTTC. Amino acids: CSARTSGGALNEQYF.

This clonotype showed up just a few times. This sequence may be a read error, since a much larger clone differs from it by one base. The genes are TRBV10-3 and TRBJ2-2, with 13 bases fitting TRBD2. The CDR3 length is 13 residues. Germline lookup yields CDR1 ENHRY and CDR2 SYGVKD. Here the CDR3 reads CAISERTSGGLFF. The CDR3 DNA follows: TGTGCCATCAGTGAACGGACTAGCGGGGGGCTGTTTTTT.

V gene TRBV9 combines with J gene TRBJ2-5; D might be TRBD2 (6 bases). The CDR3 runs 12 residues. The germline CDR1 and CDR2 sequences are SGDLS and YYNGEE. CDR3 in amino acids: CARGGVAETQYF. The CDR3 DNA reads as TGTGCTAGAGGCGGGGTGGCAGAGACCCAGTACTTC.

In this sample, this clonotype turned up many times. The CDR3 protein is CASSYAFGEAFF. CDR3 DNA sequence: TGTGCCAGCAGTTACGCGTTCGGCGAAGCTTTCTTT. V and J are TRBV6-5 and TRBJ1-1; D remains unclear. The ends were cut back, 2 bases at V and 8 bases at J, with 9 bases in the middle. CDR1 and CDR2 (germline): MNHEY, SVGAGI. This CDR3 comprises 12 residues.